The 30 T cell receptor beta chains below come from one sample, sequenced in a study of blood T cells in healthy people across ages. A second PCR of 7 to 11 cycles used a sample-barcoded 5' primer and a J-beta primer mix. TCRdb re-called the 5' RACE reads through MiXCR, storing one row per CDR3 protein. The sample has 800,000 to 950,000 distinct CDR3 sequences; 25% to 35% are singletons. These data also featured in a second study, about T cells of mothers and their children.

Sample: blood. The receptor set was obtained from a woman aged 40-49 years in good health.

Remarks on this clonotype: A much larger clone differs from this one at a single base, so this may be a read error. The chain has TRBV4-1 and TRBJ2-1; TRBD1 agrees at 9 bases. This CDR3 region has 15 residues. The V gene's germline CDR1 is MGHRA and CDR2 YSYEKL. CDR3 loop: CANSPSGTGTYEQFF. CDR3 DNA: TGCGCCAACAGCCCTTCCGGGACAGGGACCTATGAGCAGTTCTTC.

Many counts were recorded for this clonotype. This chain uses TRBV5-1 with TRBJ2-7, with D possibly called TRBD1 or TRBD2 (5 bases each). CDR1 and CDR2 (germline): SGHRS, YFSETQ. The ends were cut back, 2 bases at V and 6 bases at J, with 18 bases in the middle. This CDR3 contains 15 residues. As DNA, the CDR3 is TGCGCCAGCAGCTTAGAGGGCGGACAACCGGGCGAGCAGTACTTC. Translated: CASSLEGGQPGEQYF.

This clonotype was counted between two and nine times. V usage is TRBV28 and J usage is TRBJ2-7; 11 bases align to TRBD2. V was pared by 2 bases and J by 6 bases, with 9 bases of the junction left unmatched. This CDR3 is built from 16 residues. CDR1 and CDR2 from the germline V gene are MDHEN and SYDVKM. CDR3 in DNA: TGTGCCAGCAGTTTAGGGGGTAGCGGGGGGGCCCGCGAGCAGTACTTC. Translated: CASSLGGSGGAREQYF.

The sample holds many counts of this clonotype. The CDR3 sequence: CASSVTSGDLLSTDTQYF. The DNA for the CDR3 is TGTGCCAGCAGCGTGACTAGCGGGGACTTACTAAGCACAGATACGCAGTATTTT. The V call is TRBV9, the J call TRBJ2-3, with TRBD2 identical over 11 bases. The CDR3 extends over 18 amino acids. Unmatched junction bases numbered 8, after V lost 2 bases and J lost 0 bases. Germline V gives CDR1 SGDLS, CDR2 YYNGEE.

This clonotype was observed at least ten times. The chain employs TRBV5-1 and TRBJ2-1; 14 bases agree with TRBD2. Germline V gene sequence: CDR1 SGHRS, CDR2 YFSETQ. The V and J ends lost 5 bases and 0 bases, in that order; junction bases with no gene match: 4. The CDR3 totals 17 residues. The CDR3 nucleotides read TGCGCCAGCAGACGGACTAGCGGGGGGAGCTCCTACAATGAGCAGTTCTTC. Encoded protein: CASRRTSGGSSYNEQFF.

Notes on this clonotype: This may be a read error, as it is one base from a much larger clone. V usage is TRBV9 and J usage is TRBJ1-2; TRBD1 might be the D (6 bases). CDR1 is SGDLS and CDR2 is YYNGEE in the germline V gene. This CDR3 has 15 amino acids. The CDR3 reads CTSSQGGGSNYGYTF. In nucleotides, the CDR3 is TGTACCAGCAGCCAAGGAGGGGGTTCAAACTATGGCTACACCTTC.

The J gene is TRBJ1-6, the V gene TRBV6-5; D remains ambiguous. The CDR3 loop spans 14 amino acids. V shed 4 bases and J shed 11 bases, with 15 bases lying between them. Per germline, CDR1 MNHEY and CDR2 SVGAGI. The CDR3 spells CASSSRTERPPLHF. CDR3 in DNA: TGTGCCAGCAGTTCTCGGACGGAGCGGCCACCCCTCCACTTT.

This clonotype has only a few counts. This chain connects TRBV20-1 to TRBJ2-7; weak D call: TRBD2 (7 bases). With the DNA end fitting TRBJ2-5 better, the J assignment may be wrong. The germline gives CDR1 DFQATT, CDR2 SNEGSKA (reference sequence). The CDR3 is 15 residues long. CDR3 sequence reads: CSGRGAGPVIGTQYF. The CDR3 coding sequence is TGCAGTGGTCGGGGGGCAGGCCCCGTCATAGGGACCCAGTACTTC.

This clonotype appeared a single time. The chain joins TRBV7-2 to TRBJ2-1; unclear D gene. This CDR3 contains 14 residues. From germline, CDR1 is SGHTA and CDR2 FQGNSA. The V and J ends lost 5 bases and 4 bases respectively, with 12 bases between them. The CDR3 DNA follows: TGTGCCAGCAGCCCCCGTGGTGAGTACAATGAGCAGTTCTTC. It specifies CASSPRGEYNEQFF. The variable domain in full, completed from reference TRBV7-2 and TRBJ2-1, reads GAGVSQSPSNKVTEKGKDVELRCDPISGHTALYWYRQSLGQGLEFLIYFQGNSAPDKSGLPSDRFSAERTGGSVSTLTIQRTQQEDSAVYLCASSPRGEYNEQFFGPGTRLTVL.

Of note for this clonotype: It may be a read error: a sequence one base away is much more abundant. The chain couples TRBV7-2 to TRBJ2-5, with D maybe TRBD1 (6 bases). Trimming left V 5 bases short and J 0 bases short, with 13 bases between. CDR1 and CDR2 (germline): SGHTA, FQGNSA. This CDR3 is built from 15 residues. In nucleotides, the CDR3 is TGTGCCAGCAGCCTACAGGGCCTATACCAAGAGACCCAGTACTTC. It encodes CASSLQGLYQETQYF.

The chain links TRBV2 to TRBJ2-1; D not resolved. The CDR3 totals 16 residues. V shed 4 bases and J shed 1 base, with 14 bases lying between them. Germline-derived CDR1 and CDR2 are SNHLY and FYNNEI. CDR3 protein: CASSGLGLASYNEQFF. For the CDR3, the DNA is TGTGCCAGCAGTGGTCTAGGTTTGGCGTCCTACAATGAGCAGTTCTTC.

This clonotype was seen repeatedly, ten times or more. The V call is TRBV20-1, the J call TRBJ2-7, with D unclear. The CDR3 runs to 13 residues. Per germline, CDR1 DFQATT and CDR2 SNEGSKA (reference sequence). Trimming stripped 3 bases from V and 3 bases from J, with 12 bases between. This chain's CDR3 is CSARGKGYYEQYF. The CDR3 region has the DNA TGCAGTGCTAGGGGGAAGGGATACTACGAGCAGTACTTC.

This clonotype was counted a few times. This could be a read error, since a much larger clone is one nucleotide away. The genes are TRBV29-1 and TRBJ2-1; D unresolved. The DNA end is a closer match to TRBJ2-7, so the J assignment may be wrong. CDR1 is SQVTM and CDR2 is ANQGSEA in the germline V gene. The CDR3 has 17 amino acids. In nucleotides, the CDR3 is TGCAGCGTTGTCTACCCGGACGGAAAAAGCTCCTACAATGAGCAGTACTTC. Its translation: CSVVYPDGKSSYNEQYF.

This clonotype was seen only once. A clone one base away is much larger, so this may be a read error. V gene TRBV12-3 or TRBV12-4 combines with J gene TRBJ2-7; D may be TRBD1 (7 bases). This CDR3 has 16 amino acids. CDR3 DNA: TGTGCCAGCAGTTTAGCGGGCAGGGGGGTTTCCTACGAGCAGGACTTC. This encodes CASSLAGRGVSYEQDF.

This clonotype has more than one count but fewer than ten. The V call is TRBV14, the J call TRBJ2-5; a possible D gene is TRBD2 (5 bases). This CDR3 comprises 16 residues. Trimming shortened V by 0 bases and J by 5 bases, and 16 bases separated the two germline ends. Looked up from germline, CDR1 is SGHDN and CDR2 is FVKESK. The CDR3 DNA sequence: TGTGCCAGCAGCCAAGAAGGACTTTCCCGGACGGAGACCCAGTACTTC. It translates to CASSQEGLSRTETQYF.

This clonotype has a count of ten or more. The V gene is TRBV7-2, the J gene TRBJ2-6, with TRBD2 identical over 9 bases. J lost 0 bases, V lost 1 base, and 4 bases had no gene match. CDR1 and CDR2 (germline): SGHTA, FQGNSA. The CDR3 covers 18 residues. CDR3 protein: CASSLVSGGNSGANVLTF. CDR3 DNA sequence: TGTGCCAGCAGCTTAGTTAGCGGGGGTAACTCTGGGGCCAACGTCCTGACTTTC.

This clonotype is a singleton in its sample. This chain links TRBV12-3 or TRBV12-4 with TRBJ2-5, with D perhaps matching TRBD2 (6 bases). This CDR3 spans 13 amino acids. V lost 8 bases, J lost 4 bases, and 14 bases lay in between. The CDR3: CASLANGGETQYF. CDR3 in DNA: TGTGCCAGCCTGGCCAACGGGGGAGAGACCCAGTACTTC.

This rearrangement joins TRBV19 to TRBJ1-1; D is perhaps TRBD1 (5 bases). Trimming removed 4 bases at V and 6 bases at J, with 21 bases between. The germline gives CDR1 LNHDA, CDR2 SQIVND (reference sequence). The CDR3 contains 16 residues. CDR3 loop: CASSKFRIGGTAEAFF. The CDR3 nucleotides read TGTGCCAGTAGTAAGTTCCGAATTGGGGGGACGGCTGAAGCTTTCTTT.

In this sample, this clonotype turned up a few times. At one end the junction does not follow the germline gene, possibly because of a read error. This chain joins TRBV4-3 and TRBJ2-1, with 8 bases fitting TRBD2. This CDR3 spans 13 amino acids. The germline V gene encodes CDR1 LGHNA and CDR2 YSLEER. The CDR3 sequence is CASNQSGGSEQFF. The CDR3 DNA sequence: TGCGCCAGCAACCAAAGCGGGGGTAGTGAGCAGTTCTTC.

V gene TRBV27 combines with J gene TRBJ1-6, with D perhaps TRBD1 (5 bases). The CDR3 is 16 amino acids. V dropped 4 bases and J dropped 9 bases, with 19 bases sitting between them. Germline CDR1 and CDR2: MNHEY and SMNVEV (reference sequence). Written as DNA, the CDR3 is TGTGCCAGCAGTTGGGGACCCGGAGGAAAGAGTTCACCCCTCCACTTT. Translation gives CASSWGPGGKSSPLHF.

This clonotype was picked up many times. V and J are TRBV12-3 or TRBV12-4 and TRBJ1-1; D possibly corresponds to TRBD1 (5 bases). The CDR3 extends over 13 amino acids. The V and J ends lost 5 bases and 4 bases respectively, with 11 bases between them. CDR3 protein: CASSLRVGTEAFF. CDR3 sequence (DNA): TGTGCCAGCAGTCTCAGGGTAGGCACTGAAGCTTTCTTT.

This chain connects TRBV20-1 to TRBJ1-5; D uncertain. V was pared by 1 base and J by 5 bases, with 15 bases between. CDR1 DFQATT and CDR2 SNEGSKA come from the germline V gene (reference sequence). CDR3 length: 15 residues. The CDR3 DNA is TGCAGTGCTAGAGTAACCAACACGAGGGATCAGCCCCAGCATTTT. It specifies CSARVTNTRDQPQHF.

This clonotype came up many times. The rearrangement joins TRBV7-2 to TRBJ1-1, with TRBD1 matching over 11 bases. The CDR3 extends over 16 amino acids. V gave up 4 bases and J gave up 1 base; unmatched junction bases: 5. Per germline, CDR1 SGHTA and CDR2 FQGNSA. The CDR3 spells CASSSGQGGANTEAFF. CDR3 coding DNA: TGTGCCAGCAGCTCGGGACAGGGGGGGGCGAACACTGAAGCTTTCTTT.

This clonotype was counted a few times. The V and J genes are TRBV4-3 and TRBJ1-2; 9 nucleotides line up with TRBD1. V was pared by 3 bases and J by 4 bases, with 12 bases of the junction left unmatched. CDR1 and CDR2 (germline): LGHNA, YSLEER. CDR3 length: 17 residues. The CDR3 DNA reads as TGCGCCAGCAGCCAGTGGGGACAGGGAGAAAGGTCCTATGGCTACACCTTC. Amino acids: CASSQWGQGERSYGYTF.

This clonotype occurred a few times. The chain carries TRBV29-1 and TRBJ1-2; 12 nucleotides line up with TRBD1. CDR1 and CDR2 from the germline V gene are SQVTM and ANQGSEA. CDR3 length: 13 residues. V lost 3 bases to trimming and J lost 7 bases; unmatched junction nucleotides: 3. The CDR3 reads CSVEGQGAGGYTF. In nucleotides, the CDR3 is TGCAGCGTTGAGGGACAGGGGGCTGGTGGCTACACCTTC.

The chain links TRBV7-8 to TRBJ1-5; possible D gene TRBD1, 6 bases. V lost 1 base to trimming and J lost 5 bases, with 12 bases between them. Germline values: CDR1 SGHVS, CDR2 FQNEAQ. The length of the CDR3 is 15 residues. The CDR3 spells CASSLDFQGHQPQHF. The CDR3 nucleotides read TGTGCCAGCAGCTTAGACTTTCAGGGGCATCAGCCCCAGCATTTT.

This clonotype was found a few times. The chain recombines TRBV7-2 with TRBJ2-7; D not resolved. The CDR3 consists of 14 residues. Trimming shortened V by 5 bases and J by 3 bases, and 14 bases separated the two germline ends. Per the germline V gene, CDR1 is SGHTA and CDR2 is FQGNSA. In DNA form, the CDR3 reads TGTGCCAGCAGCCAATATTCGACTGGCTACGAGCAGTACTTC. This encodes CASSQYSTGYEQYF.

The V gene is TRBV7-9, the J gene TRBJ1-2, with D perhaps TRBD1 (5 bases). The CDR3 covers 15 residues. The V gene's germline CDR1 is SEHNR and CDR2 FQNEAQ (reference sequence). V was shortened by 0 bases and J by 6 bases, with 14 bases between the two germline ends. The CDR3 sequence: CASSLAPAGLDGYTF. CDR3 DNA sequence: TGTGCCAGCAGCTTAGCGCCAGCAGGGCTGGATGGCTACACCTTC.

Of note for this clonotype: A clone one base away is much larger, so this may be a read error. The chain recombines TRBV29-1 with TRBJ2-3, with D possibly matching TRBD1 (5 bases). The CDR3 totals 13 residues. Between the trimmed V and J ends, which lost 4 bases and 8 bases, there was a span of 16 bases. The germline CDR1 and CDR2 sequences are SQVTM and ANQGSEA. Here the CDR3 reads CSVAGVRAGTQYF. CDR3 in DNA: TGCAGCGTTGCCGGAGTCAGGGCAGGTACGCAGTATTTT.

Ten or more counts support this clonotype. The V and J genes are TRBV12-3 or TRBV12-4 and TRBJ2-5; TRBD1 aligns across 8 bases. The length of the CDR3 is 18 residues. V dropped 5 bases and J dropped 5; count of bases not matched to a gene: 19. The CDR3 nucleotides are TGTGCCAGCAGTACGAATGCCCTTCCGGACAGGGCTGGGGAGACCCAGTACTTC. This gives the protein CASSTNALPDRAGETQYF.